This T cell receptor (beta chain) was captured in a study of T-cell reconstitution after alpha-beta-depleted transplantation in children. Study-wide points: Several hundred rapidly expanded clones from non-depleted graft cells reportedly supplied alpha-beta T cells about two months post-transplant.

J was trimmed by 3 bases and V by 1 base; bases with no gene match: 3. Germline CDR1 reads LNHNV; CDR2 reads YYDKDF (reference sequence). This CDR3 spans 15 amino acids. As it was prepared, the TCRbeta library received unique molecular identifiers. TCRdb reprocessed the PCR reads via MiXCR and lists one record per CDR3 protein. The repertoire holds about 830,000 distinct CDR3 sequences, with 15% to 20% as singletons. Worth noting for this clonotype: Its matching antigen is unknown.

The chain carries TRBV15 and TRBJ2-7, with 10 nucleotides matching TRBD2. Sample: PBMCs, mostly from graft donor cells, taken 360 days after TCRalphabeta/CD19-depleted stem cell transplant. This receptor was obtained from a male patient aged 5 to 17 who had a stem cell transplant for acute lymphoblastic leukemia, so the T cells may come from the graft donor. CDR3 sequence (DNA): TGTGCCACCAGCAGAGGGACTAGCGGACGCTACGAGCAGTACTTC. It encodes CATSRGTSGRYEQYF.